The 25 T cell receptor beta chains presented below share a single source sample, sequenced in a study of cytomegalovirus exposure and HLA in healthy donors. The primer mix had 60 Vbeta and 13 Jbeta primers. The repertoire was sequenced with immunoSEQ multiplex PCR; TCRdb's copy has only in-frame clones and lacks some. The table shows about 110,000 clones, with 55% to 75% occurring only once. Sequences were obtained from PBMCs. Every receptor here comes from a man aged 25-40 years in good health and CMV-seropositive.

This chain joins TRBV11-2 and TRBJ2-1; 9 bases agree with TRBD2. Germline CDR1 is SGHAT and CDR2 is FQNNGV. Germline trimming cut 5 bases from V and 8 bases from J; bases unmatched to any gene: 13. This CDR3 has 16 amino acids. CDR3 residues: CASSPLGLAKEDEQFF. The CDR3 DNA reads TGTGCCAGCAGCCCGTTGGGACTAGCTAAAGAAGATGAGCAGTTCTTC.

V is TRBV7-3 and J is TRBJ1-4, with D tentatively TRBD1 (5 bases). The CDR3 extends over 15 amino acids. Germline loops: CDR1 SGHTA, CDR2 FQGTGA. V lost 5 bases, J lost 3 bases, and 13 bases lay in between. The CDR3 sequence is CASSTTESANEKLFF. Here the CDR3 DNA reads TGTGCCAGCAGCACGACAGAGTCCGCTAATGAAAAACTGTTTTTT.

The chain is built from TRBV6-5 and TRBJ2-1, with 10 bases that match TRBD2. Germline V gene data show CDR1 as MNHEY and CDR2 as SVGAGI. V lost 6 bases to trimming and J lost 0 bases; unmatched junction nucleotides: 2. The CDR3 runs 15 residues. The CDR3 loop is CASRTSGISYNEQFF. The CDR3 nucleotides are TGTGCCAGCAGAACTAGCGGGATCTCCTACAATGAGCAGTTCTTC.

The rearrangement uses TRBV6-5 and TRBJ1-4, with a weak D call TRBD1 (5 bases). With 5 bases removed from V and 9 bases from J, the gap between germline ends came to 16 bases. CDR3 length: 14 residues. Germline assignment: CDR1 MNHEY and CDR2 SVGAGI. CDR3 nucleotide sequence: TGTGCCAGCAGTGGGGCTGGAGGGAACCAAAAACTGTTTTTT. Translation: CASSGAGGNQKLFF.

The table lists this clone with a few counts. The rearrangement links TRBV5-4 to TRBJ1-3; 7 bases are shared with TRBD1. This CDR3 contains 16 residues. Per the germline V gene, CDR1 is SGHNT and CDR2 is YYREEE (reference sequence). Trimming cost V 4 bases and J 4 bases; bases outside gene matches: 11. The CDR3 bases are TGTGCCAGCAGCACCATGACAGGGAACGCCGGAAACACCATATATTTT. Residues: CASSTMTGNAGNTIYF.

V gene TRBV21-1 combines with J gene TRBJ1-2; the D segment call TRBD1 is taken from the table without a DNA check. TRBV21-1 is listed as a pseudogene. This CDR3 region has 13 residues. The CDR3 coding sequence is TGTGCCAGCAGCAAGAGGGACAGGGATGGCTACACCTTC. This encodes CASSKRDRDGYTF.

The chain recombines TRBV28 with TRBJ1-1; D not resolved. This CDR3 contains 14 residues. CDR1 MDHEN and CDR2 SYDVKM come from the germline V gene. V gave up 3 bases and J gave up 5 bases, with 13 bases separating them. CDR3 nucleotide sequence: TGTGCCAGCAGTTTGAATATGGTTCGGACTGAAGCTTTCTTT. It is translated as CASSLNMVRTEAFF.

This chain links TRBV10-3 with TRBJ1-1, with D possibly TRBD1 on 5 matching bases. Germline V gene lookup returns CDR1 ENHRY and CDR2 SYGVKD. There are 16 residues in the CDR3. The germline V and J ends were trimmed by 0 bases and 4 bases, with 15 bases remaining between them. The CDR3 bases are TGTGCCATCAGTGAGTCGACTCAATGGGGGGTCACTGAAGCTTTCTTT. This sequence encodes CAISESTQWGVTEAFF.

The rearrangement links TRBV19 to TRBJ2-5, with no clear D. V was shortened by 6 bases and J by 5 bases, with 19 bases between the two germline ends. The germline gives CDR1 LNHDA, CDR2 SQIVND (reference sequence). The CDR3 covers 15 residues. The CDR3 DNA is TGTGCCAGTAGCGTCCACTGGCAAGCGTCGGAGACCCAGTACTTC. It encodes CASSVHWQASETQYF.

The chain joins TRBV11-2 to TRBJ2-1; 8 bases are a match to TRBD1. CDR1 is SGHAT, CDR2 FQNNGV, per germline. The length of the CDR3 is 14 residues. The V and J ends lost 1 base and 7 bases, in that order; junction bases with no gene match: 3. CDR3 sequence (DNA): TGTGCCAGCAGCTTAGCCTGGGACAGGAATGAGCAGTTCTTC. Translated: CASSLAWDRNEQFF.

The rearrangement joins TRBV5-8 to TRBJ1-4, with D tentatively TRBD1 (6 bases). Germline CDR1 SGHTS, CDR2 YDEGEE. This CDR3 contains 17 residues. The germline V and J ends were trimmed by 2 bases and 0 bases, with 14 bases remaining between them. The CDR3 bases are TGTGCCAGCAGCTTCAATCCAGGGGATGCAACTAATGAAAAACTGTTTTTT. Translating gives CASSFNPGDATNEKLFF. Looking up the rest from reference TRBV5-8 and TRBJ1-4 gives the full variable domain: EAGVTQSPTHLIKTRGQQATLRCSPISGHTSVYWYQQALGLGLQFLLWYDEGEERNRGNFPPRFSGRQFPNYSSELNVNALELEDSALYLCASSFNPGDATNEKLFFGSGTQLSVL.

The gene calls are TRBV19 and TRBJ1-5; D might be TRBD1 (6 bases). The CDR3 sequence is 17 residues long. Germline V gene sequence: CDR1 LNHDA, CDR2 SQIVND (reference sequence). V lost 3 bases to trimming and J lost 4 bases, with 19 bases between them. CDR3 nucleotides: TGTGCCAGTAGTATGGACCCGGCAGGGGTTTTTAATCAGCCCCAGCATTTT. Encoded protein: CASSMDPAGVFNQPQHF.

The chain is built from TRBV5-8 and TRBJ1-4, with 10 bases fitting TRBD1. This CDR3 is 18 amino acids long. Germline CDR1 and CDR2: SGHTS and YDEGEE. Trimming removed 4 bases from V and 7 bases from J; junction bases left unmatched: 16. CDR3 residues: CASSPFPGQGLFGEKLFF. Written as DNA, the CDR3 is TGTGCCAGCAGCCCCTTCCCGGGACAGGGGTTGTTTGGTGAAAAACTGTTTTTT.

This clone was seen a few times. CDR3 residues: CASSQRPTGGWYTF. CDR3 DNA: TGTGCCAGCAGCCAAAGACCCACAGGGGGCTGGTACACCTTC. This chain links TRBV4-2 with TRBJ1-2, with TRBD1 matching 9 bases. CDR1 and CDR2 from the germline V gene are LGHNA and YNFKEQ. J gave up 11 bases and V 2 bases, and 9 bases lay outside the gene matches. The CDR3 is made up of 14 amino acids.

V gene TRBV30 combines with J gene TRBJ1-6, with 7 positions matching TRBD1. The V and J ends lost 4 bases and 4 bases, in that order; junction bases with no gene match: 4. The germline gives CDR1 GTSNPN, CDR2 SVGIG (reference sequence). This CDR3 contains 14 residues. CDR3 DNA sequence: TGTGCCTGGATAGGGGGACAGTATAATTCACCCCTCCACTTT. Translated, it gives CAWIGGQYNSPLHF.

This rearrangement joins TRBV29-1 to TRBJ2-3, with a tentative D call TRBD1 (6 bases). Germline V gene sequence: CDR1 SQVTM, CDR2 ANQGSEA. The CDR3 has 16 amino acids. Trimming pared 6 bases from V and 1 base from J, leaving 20 bases between. DNA of the CDR3: TGCAGCGTCGAACTATACAGGGCTGGAGGCACAGATACGCAGTATTTT. It encodes CSVELYRAGGTDTQYF.

The CDR3 DNA sequence: TGCGCCAGCAGCCACCACTGGGATACGCAGTATTTT. This sequence encodes CASSHHWDTQYF. V and J are TRBV4-1 and TRBJ2-3; D unresolved. This CDR3 region has 12 residues. The V gene lost 3 bases and the J gene lost 6 bases, with 7 bases spanning the gap. The germline CDR1 and CDR2 sequences are MGHRA and YSYEKL.

In nucleotides, the CDR3 is TGTGCCAGCAGCGCGTCTGGGGGCGTCCGCGGCTACACCTTC. Its protein product is CASSASGGVRGYTF. V is TRBV11-3 and J is TRBJ1-2, with D possibly being TRBD1 (6 bases). Trimming left V 5 bases short and J 8 bases short, with 18 bases between. From germline, CDR1 is SGHNT and CDR2 YENEEA. CDR3 length: 14 residues.

This chain links TRBV29-1 with TRBJ2-7; 7 bases are a match to TRBD1. This CDR3 region has 13 residues. CDR1 and CDR2 from the germline V gene are SQVTM and ANQGSEA. The V and J ends lost 8 bases and 0 bases, in that order; junction bases with no gene match: 7. For the CDR3, the DNA is TGCAGCATGACAGGGATCCCCTCCTACGAGCAGTACGTC. It codes for CSMTGIPSYEQYV.

V and J are TRBV5-1 and TRBJ2-3; 7 bases agree with TRBD2. CDR1 and CDR2 (germline): SGHRS, YFSETQ. The CDR3 consists of 14 residues. Trimming at V came to 4 bases and at J to 6 bases, leaving 8 bases not matched to a gene. The CDR3 sequence: CASSPRLAMDTQYF. For the CDR3, the DNA is TGCGCCAGCAGCCCTCGACTAGCTATGGATACGCAGTATTTT.

In this sample, this clone turned up a few times. The chain couples TRBV18 to TRBJ2-7; 10 bases line up with TRBD2. Germline trimming cut 2 bases from V and 4 bases from J; bases unmatched to any gene: 11. CDR1 and CDR2 from the germline V gene are KGHSH and LQKENI. The CDR3 is made up of 17 amino acids. The CDR3 reads CASSPSVASGRGYEQYV. The CDR3 region has the DNA TGTGCCAGCTCACCATCAGTTGCCAGCGGGAGGGGTTACGAGCAGTACGTC.

Remarks on this clone: Mismatch with germline at one junction end may stem from a read error. This rearrangement joins TRBV7-7 to TRBJ2-2, with TRBD2 matching 13 bases. The CDR3 loop spans 16 amino acids. Germline loops: CDR1 SSHAT, CDR2 FNYEAQ (reference sequence). CDR3 sequence (DNA): TGTGCTAGCAGCTTACTAGCGGGAGGGGGCACCGGGGAGCTGTTTTTT. The encoded protein is CASSLLAGGGTGELFF.

The rearrangement links TRBV5-1 to TRBJ2-3; D may be TRBD2 (5 bases). The CDR3 runs to 16 residues. Per the germline V gene, CDR1 is SGHRS and CDR2 is YFSETQ. V lost 4 bases and J 2 bases, leaving 17 bases between the germline ends. CDR3 DNA sequence: TGCGCCAGCAGCCTCGCCGAGGGAAGACCCACAGATACGCAGTATTTT. Encoded protein: CASSLAEGRPTDTQYF.

The V gene is TRBV29-1, the J gene TRBJ1-6; D perhaps matches TRBD1 (5 bases). The CDR3 covers 12 residues. V lost 6 bases and J 6 bases, leaving 9 bases between the germline ends. Germline V gene sequence: CDR1 SQVTM, CDR2 ANQGSEA. The CDR3 sequence: CSVETGNSPLHF. In DNA, the CDR3 is TGCAGCGTGGAAACAGGTAATTCACCCCTCCACTTT.

This clone was detected a few times. The rearrangement joins TRBV16 to TRBJ1-1; D is uncertain. The germline V and J ends were trimmed by 6 bases and 5 bases, with 10 bases remaining between them. Germline lookup yields CDR1 KGHSY and CDR2 FQNENV. The CDR3 is 12 amino acids. This chain's CDR3 is CASRKGGTEAFF. CDR3 DNA: TGTGCCAGCAGGAAGGGAGGGACTGAAGCTTTCTTT. The full variable domain, completed using reference TRBV16 and TRBJ1-1, is GEEVAQTPKHLVRGEGQKAKLYCAPIKGHSYVFWYQQVLKNEFKFLISFQNENVFDETGMPKERFSAKCLPNSPCSLEIQATKLEDSAVYFCASRKGGTEAFFGQGTRLTVV.